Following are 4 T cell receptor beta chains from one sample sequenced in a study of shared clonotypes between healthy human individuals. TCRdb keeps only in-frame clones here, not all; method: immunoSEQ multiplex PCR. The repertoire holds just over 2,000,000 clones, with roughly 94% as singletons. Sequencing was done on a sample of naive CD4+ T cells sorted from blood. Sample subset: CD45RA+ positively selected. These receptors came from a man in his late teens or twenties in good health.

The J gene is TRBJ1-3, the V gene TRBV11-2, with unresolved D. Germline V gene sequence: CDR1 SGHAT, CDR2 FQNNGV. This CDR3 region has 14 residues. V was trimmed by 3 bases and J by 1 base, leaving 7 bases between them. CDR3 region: CASSFRLSGNTIYF. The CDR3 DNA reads TGTGCCAGCAGCTTCAGACTTTCTGGAAACACCATATATTTT.

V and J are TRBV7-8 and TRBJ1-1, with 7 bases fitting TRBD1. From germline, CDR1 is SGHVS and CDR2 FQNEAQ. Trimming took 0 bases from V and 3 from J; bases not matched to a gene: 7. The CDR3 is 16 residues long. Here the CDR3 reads CASSLAGDSRYTEAFF. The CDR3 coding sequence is TGTGCCAGCAGCTTAGCCGGGGACAGCAGATACACTGAAGCTTTCTTT.

The CDR3 protein is CASSELGTVLYEQYF. As DNA, the CDR3 is TGTGCCAGCAGTGAATTGGGGACAGTTCTTTACGAGCAGTACTTC. The rearrangement joins TRBV25-1 to TRBJ2-7; 7 bases line up with TRBD1. CDR3 length equals 15 residues. Germline V gene sequence: CDR1 MGHDK, CDR2 SYGVNS. The ends lost 1 base at V and 4 bases at J; junction bases unmatched: 7.

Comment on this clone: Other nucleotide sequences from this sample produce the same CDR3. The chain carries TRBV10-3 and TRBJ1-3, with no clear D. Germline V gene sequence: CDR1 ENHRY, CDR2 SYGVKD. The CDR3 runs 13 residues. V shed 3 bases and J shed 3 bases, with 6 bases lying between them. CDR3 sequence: CAISESGGNTIYF. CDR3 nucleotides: TGTGCCATCAGTGAATCAGGTGGAAACACCATATATTTT.